The rows below give T cell receptor beta chains drawn from one sample of a study of T cell clones after liver transplantation. Using immunoSEQ multiplex PCR, the repertoire was profiled, and TCRdb retains in-frame clones only, with some absent. The repertoire has around 100,000 clones, roughly 80% of them found once; the top ten carry 0.8% to 1%. The starting material was CD4+ T cells from blood, obtained before liver transplant. The receptors derive from a human donor who received a liver transplant. Each CDR3 is given with its conserved first and last residue. The D gene is left open where the match is weak. Clone size, where shown, is once, few, many, or a class for clones that have expanded.

v_gene	j_gene	d_gene	abundance	CDR3aa	CDR3nt
TRBV28	TRBJ1-1	-	-	CASSLWGPRNTEAFF	TGTGCCAGCAGTTTGTGGGGGCCAAGGAACACTGAAGCTTTCTTT
TRBV5-6	TRBJ2-3	-	-	CASSPSVGTQYF	TGTGCCAGCAGCCCTTCGGTGGGTACGCAGTATTTT
TRBV18	TRBJ2-7	-	-	CASSPPSGDLYEQYF	TGTGCCAGCTCACCACCAAGTGGGGACCTTTACGAGCAGTACTTC
TRBV10-3	TRBJ2-1	TRBD2	once	CATGTSGSENEQFF	TGTGCCACGGGGACTAGCGGGAGTGAAAATGAGCAGTTCTTC
TRBV11-2	TRBJ1-2	-	-	CASSSPRGGKHYGYTF	TGTGCCAGCAGCTCCCCCCGAGGGGGGAAACACTATGGCTACACCTTC
TRBV6-4	TRBJ1-2	-	-	CASTGCYGYTF	TGTGCCAGCACGGGGTGCTATGGCTACACCTTC
TRBV10-3	TRBJ2-7	-	-	CATGTETYEQYF	TGTGCCACCGGGACCGAAACCTACGAGCAGTACTTC
TRBV7-2	TRBJ1-1	TRBD1	-	CASSPGGISTEAFF	TGTGCCAGCAGCCCAGGGGGTATAAGCACTGAAGCTTTCTTT
TRBV5-1	TRBJ1-4	-	-	CASSLGDQGEKLFF	TGCGCCAGCAGCTTGGGAGACCAGGGTGAAAAACTGTTTTTT
TRBV5-6	TRBJ2-7	-	-	CASSLVSREYEQYF	TGTGCCAGCAGCTTGGTGAGCAGGGAATACGAGCAGTACTTC
TRBV6-1	TRBJ1-6	TRBD1	few	CASSEDRGLRGSPLHF	TGTGCCAGCAGTGAGGACAGGGGACTGAGGGGTTCACCCCTCCACTTT
TRBV2	TRBJ1-6	-	-	CASSVSDGKNSPLHF	TGTGCCAGCAGTGTATCGGACGGAAAGAATTCACCCCTCCACTTT
TRBV19	TRBJ2-7	TRBD2	-	CASSRSAGGAYEQYF	TGTGCCAGTAGTCGGTCTGCGGGGGGGGCCTACGAGCAGTACTTC
TRBV7-3	TRBJ2-7	-	-	CASSQQTGPYEQYF	TGTGCCAGCAGCCAACAAACAGGGCCGTACGAGCAGTACTTC
TRBV6-6	TRBJ1-2	-	many	CASSGRTGSGYTF	TGTGCCAGCAGTGGACGGACGGGCAGTGGCTACACCTTC